This T cell receptor beta chain was sequenced during a study of T-cell reconstitution after alpha-beta-depleted transplantation in children. Study-wide results and caveats: Roughly two months post-transplant, alpha-beta T cells reportedly originated from several hundred graft clones that had expanded. Day-60 TCRbeta diversity that was high in some patients was derived from surviving recipient T cells and thymic progenitors. At one year after transplant, newly produced T cells mostly accounted for T-cell counts and diversity.

For TCRbeta, the library was prepared with unique molecular identifiers. A single record per CDR3 protein comes from TCRdb applying MiXCR to the PCR reads. The table has approximately 230,000 distinct CDR3 sequences, approximately 24% seen once; the top ten hold about 5%. Remarks on this clonotype: Its target is unknown.

This CDR3 spans 17 amino acids. V shed 1 base and J 0 bases; nucleotides not matched to a gene: 5. Germline V gene sequence: CDR1 MNHEY, CDR2 SVGAGI. The rearrangement links TRBV6-5 to TRBJ2-1, with 8 bases fitting TRBD2. The clonotype was recovered from a female patient aged 2 to 10 who had a stem cell transplant for congenital amegakaryocytic thrombocytopenia, so the T cells may come from the graft donor. The material was PBMCs, mostly from graft donor cells, obtained 360 days after TCRalphabeta/CD19-depleted stem cell transplant. CDR3 loop: CASSYYSGSGSYNEQFF. CDR3 coding DNA: TGTGCCAGCAGTTACTACAGCGGGAGTGGCTCCTACAATGAGCAGTTCTTC.